The clone carrying this T cell receptor (beta chain) was seen only a few times. Sequence at one end of the junction differs from germline and may be a read error. Unique molecular identifiers tagged the TCRbeta library. TCRdb re-called the PCR reads through MiXCR, storing one row per CDR3 protein. Counted here are roughly 350,000 distinct CDR3 sequences, approximately 10% occurring once; the ten biggest clones make up 2% to 3%. The CDR3 runs to 13 residues. Germline lookup yields CDR1 GTSNPN and CDR2 SVGIG (reference sequence). This sample is drawn from a study of T-cell reconstitution after alpha-beta-depleted transplantation in children.

The gene calls are TRBV30 and TRBJ2-1; 11 nucleotides agree with TRBD1. The TCR originated in a human donor who donated a stem cell graft to a child with acute lymphoblastic leukemia. Sample: PBMCs from the stem cell graft donor, taken from the stem cell graft. Here the CDR3 reads CAWTDRGQPERFF. The CDR3 DNA sequence: TGTGCCTGGACGGACAGGGGGCAACCCGAGCGGTTCTTC.